This T cell receptor beta chain was observed in a study of control samples from healthy donors and cancer patients. Per the germline V gene, CDR1 is MDHEN and CDR2 is SYDVKM. V lost 7 bases, J lost 4 bases, and 17 bases lay in between. This CDR3 is 16 amino acids long. Clones were read by immunoSEQ multiplex PCR, and TCRdb kept only the in-frame ones, dropping some. Of about 51,000 clones in the sample, about 80% are singletons; the top ten hold about 9.4%. The sequenced sample was blood. The receptor was derived from a man aged 70-80 years in good health. The V gene is TRBV28, the J gene TRBJ1-6; no clear D. Written as DNA, the CDR3 is TGTGCCAGCATTGGTGTAGGGCTTTCTTATAATTCACCCCTCCACTTT. Translating it yields CASIGVGLSYNSPLHF.